This TCR beta chain was recorded in a study of cytomegalovirus exposure and HLA in healthy donors. CDR3 size: 15 residues. V dropped 4 bases and J dropped 7 bases, with 17 bases sitting between them. CDR1 MGHRA and CDR2 YSYEKL come from the germline V gene. The PCR used 60 Vbeta and 13 Jbeta primers. The method was immunoSEQ multiplex PCR; TCRdb's version includes in-frame clones alone and lacks a portion of them. The sample contains some 180,000 clones, 65% to 85% of which appear only once. For this clone: Its antigen is unidentified.

Study conclusions and caveats: The investigators catalogued some 160 TCR beta chains as cytomegalovirus-associated.

V and J are TRBV4-1 and TRBJ1-5; D is unclear. Sequences were obtained from PBMCs. The receptor was derived from a woman in her 30s in good health and CMV-seronegative. Here the CDR3 reads CASSPRPSSRQPQHF. The DNA of the CDR3 is TGCGCCAGCAGCCCCCGACCCTCGAGCAGGCAGCCCCAGCATTTT.